This TCR beta chain was found in a study of cytomegalovirus exposure and HLA in healthy donors. PCR amplification relied on 60 Vbeta primers (plus 13 Jbeta primers). TCRdb keeps only in-frame clones here, not all; method: immunoSEQ multiplex PCR. The sample contains over 200,000 clones, over 80% of which appear only once. General observations from the study: Earlier analysis looked at TCR beta V segments, and most were productive about 87% or about 30% of the time. Diagnosis of cytomegalovirus status made by the classifier reportedly showed high specificity and sensitivity. Among TCR beta chains, those listed as cytomegalovirus-associated numbered over 150. Specificity for CMV antigens was confirmed in vitro for a few of the CMV-associated chains.

This CDR3 comprises 15 residues. The germline V gene encodes CDR1 MNHEY and CDR2 SMNVEV (reference sequence). V was pared by 5 bases and J by 7 bases, with 13 bases of the junction left unmatched. As concerns this clone: Its matching antigen is unknown.

This rearrangement joins TRBV27 to TRBJ1-1; 7 bases are shared with TRBD1. The sequence came from a woman aged 40 to 50 in good health and CMV-seropositive. The source material was PBMCs. CDR3 DNA: TGTGCCAGCAGTCTCAGGGATACCGGGACAGTTGAAGCTTTCTTT. Its translation: CASSLRDTGTVEAFF.